This TCR beta chain was obtained from a study of T cells in Graves' hyperthyroidism and ophthalmopathy. Study-wide points: Most thyroid clonotypes expanded above 0.001 appeared in blood too.

For the diagnoses, clinical symptoms, serum thyroxine and TRAb, thyroid ultrasound and orbital computed tomography were used. What was amplified from RNA transcripts were TCR beta CDR3 regions. The TCR CDR3 first-round RT-PCR relied on the HTBI primer set. A single record per CDR3 protein comes from TCRdb applying MiXCR to the multiplex PCR reads. Of more than 500,000 distinct CDR3 sequences in the sample, roughly 15% are singletons; the top ten hold about 15%. This clonotype was counted between two and nine times. Its antigen remains unknown. This CDR3 region has 15 residues. V shed 3 bases and J shed 0 bases, with 10 bases lying between them. From germline, CDR1 is SGDLS and CDR2 YYNGEE.

This receptor was identified in a woman in her 40s with Graves' hyperthyroidism. The chain uses TRBV9 and TRBJ2-1; D uncertain. The specimen sequenced was blood. CDR3 loop: CASSDSASSYNEQFF. CDR3 nucleotides: TGTGCCAGCAGCGACTCCGCAAGCTCCTACAATGAGCAGTTCTTC.